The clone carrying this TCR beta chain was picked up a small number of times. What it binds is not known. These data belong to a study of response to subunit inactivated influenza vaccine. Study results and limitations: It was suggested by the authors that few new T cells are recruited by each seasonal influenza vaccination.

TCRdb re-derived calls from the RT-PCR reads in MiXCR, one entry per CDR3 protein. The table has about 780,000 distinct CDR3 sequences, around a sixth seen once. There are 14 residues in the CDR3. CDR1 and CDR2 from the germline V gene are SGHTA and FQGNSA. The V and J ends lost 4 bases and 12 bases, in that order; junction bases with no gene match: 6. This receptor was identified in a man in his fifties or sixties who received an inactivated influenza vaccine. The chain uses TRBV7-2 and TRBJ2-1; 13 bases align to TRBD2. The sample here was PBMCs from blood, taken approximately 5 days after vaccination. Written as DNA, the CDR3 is TGTGCCAGCAGCTCCCGACTAGCGGGGGGAGGGCAGTTCTTC. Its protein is CASSSRLAGGGQFF.